Listed below are T cell receptor beta chains from one sample, sequenced in a study of blood T cell repertoires in COVID-19. TCRdb keeps only in-frame clones here, not all; method: immunoSEQ multiplex PCR. The table records 200,000 or so clones, around 80% of them present only once. The material sequenced was peripheral blood. These receptors were collected from a man aged 25 to 40 with active or convalescent COVID-19. The CDR3 runs from the conserved cysteine through the conserved F or W. D genes are given only for firm matches. The listing skips clone size in some rows; elsewhere it reads once, few, many or a size class.

once	TRBV28	TRBJ1-6	NA	TGTGCCAGCAGCGGGCACAGGGATGTTTCACCCCTCCACTTT	CASSGHRDVSPLHF
NA	TRBV6-2/TRBV6-3	TRBJ2-5	NA	TGTGCCAGCAGCCTCCCCCTGGGGAGTAGCGCCTACGGGCAGGAGACCCAGTACTTC	CASSLPLGSSAYGQETQYF
NA	TRBV27	TRBJ1-6	NA	TGTGCCAGCAGTTTATACCCGGGAATGAGCAATTCACCCCTCCACTTT	CASSLYPGMSNSPLHF
NA	TRBV7-2	TRBJ2-7	TRBD2	TGTGTCAGCAGGTTGACTAGCGTGACTCCCTACGAGCAGTACTTC	CVSRLTSVTPYEQYF
NA	TRBV28	TRBJ2-5	TRBD1	TGTGCCAGCAGAGAGACCGACAGGGTCCAAGAGACCCAGTACTTC	CASRETDRVQETQYF
NA	TRBV6-5	TRBJ2-1	NA	TGTGCCAGCACTCTCAGCGGAGCCGACTACAATGAGCAGTTCTTC	CASTLSGADYNEQFF
NA	TRBV5-4	TRBJ2-2	NA	TGTGCCAGCAGCCCACCCGGGCGGGACACCGGGGAGCTGTTTTTT	CASSPPGRDTGELFF
NA	TRBV4-1	TRBJ1-2	NA	TGCGCCAGCAGCCAAGAGAGCAACTTTTATGGCTACACCTTC	CASSQESNFYGYTF
NA	TRBV30	TRBJ1-5	TRBD1	TGTGCCTGGAGTGCTCTCGGGACAGGAGGCAATCAGCCCCAGCATTTT	CAWSALGTGGNQPQHF
once	TRBV14	TRBJ2-1	NA	TGTGCCAGCAGCCAAGATTCGGGGGAAGAGCAGTTCTTC	CASSQDSGEEQFF
once	TRBV6-2/TRBV6-3	TRBJ2-3	NA	TGTGCCAGCAGTGGACTCGAATCAGATACGCAGTATTTT	CASSGLESDTQYF
few	TRBV15	TRBJ2-5	TRBD1	TGTGCCACCAGCAGAGAGGGGGACAGGGTTTTGGTGTACTTC	CATSREGDRVLVYF
NA	TRBV2	TRBJ1-1	TRBD1	TGTGCCAGCAGTGAATCAGGGGGCGAGGGCACTGAAGCTTTCTTT	CASSESGGEGTEAFF
NA	TRBV25-1	TRBJ1-1	TRBD1	TGTGCCAGCAGTGAGACAGGGCTGATGAACACTGAAGCTTTCTTT	CASSETGLMNTEAFF
few	TRBV4-1	TRBJ2-2	NA	TGCGCCAGCAGCCAAGATCCAGTGAACACCGGGGAGCTGTTTTTT	CASSQDPVNTGELFF
few	TRBV7-6	TRBJ2-7	TRBD2	TGTGCCAGCAGCCCCGCCCCCCCGGCTAGCGGGATGGGCGAGCAGTACTTC	CASSPAPPASGMGEQYF
once	TRBV30	TRBJ2-1	TRBD1	TGTGCCTGGAGAAGACAGGGGTCGGGTAGCTACAATGAGCAGTTCTTC	CAWRRQGSGSYNEQFF
NA	TRBV27	TRBJ1-1	NA	TGTGCCAGCAGACGGGGGTCAGAAGCTTTCTTT	CASRRGSEAFF
NA	TRBV4-1	TRBJ1-1	TRBD1	TGCGCCAGCAGCCAAGTAGGGACAGAGAACACTGAAGCTTTCTTT	CASSQVGTENTEAFF
NA	TRBV7-9	TRBJ1-5	TRBD1	TGTGCCAGCAGCGCACATGACAGGGGAGGCAATCAGCCCCAGCATTTT	CASSAHDRGGNQPQHF
NA	TRBV30	TRBJ1-5	NA	TGTGCCTGGAACGGAGGAGTGAACGGGCAGCCCCAGCATTTT	CAWNGGVNGQPQHF
NA	TRBV7-8	TRBJ1-1	NA	TGTGCCAGCAGCTATGGACACGGTGCGGGAACTGAAGCTTTCTTT	CASSYGHGAGTEAFF
NA	TRBV6-5	TRBJ1-2	TRBD1	TGTGCCAGCAGTTACAACAGGGGACGAATGGACTATGGCTACACCTTC	CASSYNRGRMDYGYTF
NA	TRBV5-1	TRBJ1-2	NA	TGCGCCAGCAGCTTGGCCGGGGGGAATGGCTACACCTTC	CASSLAGGNGYTF
once	TRBV4-1	TRBJ1-1	TRBD1	TGCGCCAGCAGCCAAATAGACAGGGATGCTTTCTTT	CASSQIDRDAFF
NA	TRBV6-5	TRBJ1-6	NA	TGTGCCAGCAGTTACCCAGAGGGTGGTTCACCCCTCCACTTT	CASSYPEGGSPLHF
NA	TRBV7-9	TRBJ1-1	NA	TGTGCCATCGGGGCCACAGGGCCTAACACTGAAGCTTTCTTT	CAIGATGPNTEAFF
NA	TRBV24-1	TRBJ2-1	NA	TGTGCCACCAGTGAGCACTCTAGCTATGAGCAGTTCTTC	CATSEHSSYEQFF
NA	TRBV19	TRBJ2-1	TRBD2	TGTGCCAGTAGCGGGAGGGTCTACGAGCAGTTCTTC	CASSGRVYEQFF
few	TRBV5-1	TRBJ1-1	TRBD1	TGCGCCAGCAGCGTGGACAGGGGGCGCGTCGGGTTCTCGACGAACACTGAAGCTTTCTTT	CASSVDRGRVGFSTNTEAFF
NA	TRBV7-9	TRBJ1-5	NA	TGTGCCAGCAGCCCATCCTATAGCAATCAGCCCCAGCATTTT	CASSPSYSNQPQHF
NA	TRBV6-5	TRBJ2-7	TRBD2	TGTGCCAGCAGTTATACTAGCGGGAGCTCCTACGAGCAGTACTTC	CASSYTSGSSYEQYF
few	TRBV4-3	TRBJ2-1	TRBD1	TGCGCCAGCAGCCAAGATAATGTAGGGGGCAGGTTGGTGAATGAGCAGTTCTTC	CASSQDNVGGRLVNEQFF
NA	TRBV29-1	TRBJ2-6	NA	TGCAGCGTTGAACAAGGGGGCTCTGGGGCCAACGTCCTGACTTTC	CSVEQGGSGANVLTF
NA	TRBV5-6	TRBJ1-2	NA	TGTGCCAGCAGCACGGGATCCAACTATGGCTACACCTTC	CASSTGSNYGYTF
few	TRBV10-3	TRBJ2-7	NA	TGTGCCATCAGGGGGGCCCTTAAGTACGAGCAGTACTTC	CAIRGALKYEQYF
NA	TRBV27	TRBJ1-2	NA	TGTGCCAGCAGTCCCGGGCGGGGAGTCTATGGCTACACCTTC	CASSPGRGVYGYTF
once	TRBV2	TRBJ1-1	NA	TGTGCCAGCAGGACTCAGGGCACTGAAGCTTTCTTT	CASRTQGTEAFF
NA	TRBV6-1	TRBJ1-5	TRBD1	TGTGCCAGCAGTGAGGCACCGGGACAGGGTCAGCCCCAGCATTTT	CASSEAPGQGQPQHF
NA	TRBV19	TRBJ2-1	NA	TGTGCCAGTAACCAGGGGCTCCCCTACAATGAGCAGTTCTTC	CASNQGLPYNEQFF
NA	TRBV10-3	TRBJ1-4	TRBD1	TGTGCCATCCGTAACACAGGGGCAACTAATGAAAAACTGTTTTTT	CAIRNTGATNEKLFF
NA	TRBV24-1	TRBJ2-5	TRBD2	TGTGCCACCAGTGGCCTAGCGGAAGAGACCCAGTACTTC	CATSGLAEETQYF
NA	TRBV5-4	TRBJ2-5	TRBD1	TGTGCCAGCAGCGGGGCGGACAGGGTGGAGACCCAGTACTTC	CASSGADRVETQYF
few	TRBV6-1	TRBJ1-4	TRBD1	TGTGCCAGCAGTGAAGCGACAGGGGCTAATGAAAAACTGTTTTTT	CASSEATGANEKLFF
NA	TRBV29-1	TRBJ2-7	TRBD2	TGCAGCGTTGGCTTCTATGCGACTAGCGGATACTACGAGCAGTACTTC	CSVGFYATSGYYEQYF
NA	TRBV6-2/TRBV6-3	TRBJ1-5	TRBD1	TGTGCCAGCAGTAGCAGGGGGTCCGGCAATCAGCCCCAGCATTTT	CASSSRGSGNQPQHF
NA	TRBV7-8	TRBJ1-5	NA	TGTGCCAGCAGCTTAGATAGGTCCCTTCAGGCAAGTTACGGTCAGCCCCAGCATTTT	CASSLDRSLQASYGQPQHF
NA	TRBV6-5	TRBJ1-2	NA	TGTGCCAGCAGTTACTCGGGCAGGTCGGGGGTTGGTGGCTACACCTTC	CASSYSGRSGVGGYTF
NA	TRBV18	TRBJ1-1	TRBD1	TGTGCCAGCTTCGACCGGGACAGGGGGGCTGAAGCTTTCTTT	CASFDRDRGAEAFF
NA	TRBV6-6	TRBJ2-7	TRBD2	TGTGCCAGCAGTTACCATCCAGCGGGAGGGGACGAGCAGTACTTC	CASSYHPAGGDEQYF
NA	TRBV20-1	TRBJ1-1	NA	TGCAGTGCTAGTCAAAGGTCCGGGGTGGATACTGAAGCTTTCTTT	CSASQRSGVDTEAFF
NA	TRBV5-5	TRBJ1-1	TRBD1	TGTGCCAGCAGCCCCAATTCAGGCAGGGGGAAAGCTGAAGCTTTCTTT	CASSPNSGRGKAEAFF
NA	TRBV10-3	TRBJ2-3	TRBD1	TGTGCCATCAGTGAGGCCGGGACAGGGCGATGGGATACGCAGTATTTT	CAISEAGTGRWDTQYF
NA	TRBV6-2/TRBV6-3	TRBJ2-2	TRBD2	TGTGCCAGCAGCCATAGCGGGGGGCCGGGCGGGGAGCTGTTTTTT	CASSHSGGPGGELFF
NA	TRBV11-2	TRBJ1-1	NA	TGTGCCAGCAGCTCTCCGGTCATGAACACTGAAGCTTTCTTT	CASSSPVMNTEAFF
NA	TRBV5-1	TRBJ2-3	TRBD2	TGCGCCAGCAGCCTCCGAGGTAGCGGGGGGATGGTAGATACGCAGTATTTT	CASSLRGSGGMVDTQYF
NA	TRBV6-2/TRBV6-3	TRBJ2-3	TRBD2	TGTGCCAGCAGCCGTGGGCCGGGAGGGCCCTCAAGTACGCAGTATTTT	CASSRGPGGPSSTQYF